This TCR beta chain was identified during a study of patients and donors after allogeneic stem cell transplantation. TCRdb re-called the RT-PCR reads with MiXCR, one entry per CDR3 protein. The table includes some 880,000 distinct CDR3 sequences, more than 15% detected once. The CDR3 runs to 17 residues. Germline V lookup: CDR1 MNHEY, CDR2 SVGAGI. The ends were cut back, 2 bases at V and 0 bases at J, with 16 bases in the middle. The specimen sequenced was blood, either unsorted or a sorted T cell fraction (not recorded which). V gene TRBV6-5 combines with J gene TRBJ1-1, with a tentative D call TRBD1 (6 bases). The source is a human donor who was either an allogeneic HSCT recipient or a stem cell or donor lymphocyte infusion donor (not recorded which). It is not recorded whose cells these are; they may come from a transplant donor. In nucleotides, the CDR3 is TGTGCCAGCAGTTACCGGGCTAGGGGGATCGTGAACACTGAAGCTTTCTTT. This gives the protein CASSYRARGIVNTEAFF.